A selection of T cell receptor beta chains follows, all from one sample in a study of cytomegalovirus exposure and HLA in healthy donors. The data were produced by immunoSEQ multiplex PCR, yet TCRdb's version contains in-frame clones alone and is incomplete. The sample gives about 200,000 clones, about 87% of which show up once; 1.3% is in the top ten. The source material was PBMCs. All receptors derive from a man aged 25-45 years in good health and CMV-seronegative. Both conserved end residues are part of each CDR3. A D gene is named only where the DNA matches it firmly. Some rows have no size entry. The others give once, few or many, or a class for an expanded clone.

J gene | V gene | clone size | D gene | CDR3 protein | CDR3 DNA
TRBJ2-5 | TRBV14 | - | TRBD1 | CASSKDRVLGETQYF | TGTGCCAGCAGCAAAGACAGGGTCCTGGGGGAGACCCAGTACTTC
TRBJ2-1 | TRBV18 | - | TRBD2 | CASSPGGPSGSSSYNEQFF | TGTGCCAGCTCCCCCGGAGGGCCTAGCGGGAGTAGCTCCTACAATGAGCAGTTCTTC
TRBJ1-3 | TRBV9 | - | - | CASGGGGTGNTIYF | TGTGCCAGTGGGGGGGGAGGAACTGGAAACACCATATATTTT
TRBJ2-7 | TRBV7-9 | - | TRBD2 | CASSLTSGYEQYF | TGTGCCAGCAGCCTGACTAGCGGGTACGAGCAGTACTTC
TRBJ1-1 | TRBV11-2 | - | - | CASSLGDSYTEAFF | TGTGCCAGCAGCTTGGGTGACAGCTACACTGAAGCTTTCTTT
TRBJ2-2 | TRBV5-1 | - | - | CASSVTRGDTGELFF | TGCGCCAGCAGCGTGACTAGAGGGGACACCGGGGAGCTGTTTTTT
TRBJ1-4 | TRBV19 | - | TRBD1 | CASSPEKRGQGGPNEKLFF | TGTGCCAGTAGCCCCGAGAAGAGAGGACAGGGTGGGCCAAATGAAAAACTGTTTTTT
TRBJ2-7 | TRBV7-9 | - | TRBD1 | CASSPSGGQGFYEQYF | TGTGCCAGCAGCCCATCCGGGGGACAGGGTTTCTACGAGCAGTACTTC
TRBJ2-7 | TRBV30 | - | - | CAWKVGGPEAYEQYF | TGTGCCTGGAAAGTGGGTGGCCCCGAGGCCTACGAGCAGTACTTC
TRBJ1-1 | TRBV18 | - | TRBD1 | CASSPEGGFASEAFF | TGTGCCAGCTCACCGGAAGGGGGCTTTGCTTCTGAAGCTTTCTTT
TRBJ1-4 | TRBV18 | - | - | CASSPRGRGEKLFF | TGTGCCAGCTCACCACGGGGGCGCGGAGAAAAACTGTTTTTT
TRBJ1-1 | TRBV18 | - | TRBD1 | CASSRAGTGTAEAFF | TGTGCCAGCTCACGGGCCGGGACAGGGACGGCTGAAGCTTTCTTT
TRBJ1-5 | TRBV2 | - | - | CASSAISQPQHF | TGTGCCAGCAGCGCGATTAGTCAGCCCCAGCATTTT
TRBJ1-2 | TRBV9 | - | - | CASSVDQGSYGYTF | TGTGCCAGCAGCGTTGATCAGGGTAGCTATGGCTACACCTTC
TRBJ2-5 | TRBV5-1 | few | TRBD2 | CASSSGTSGGETQYF | TGCGCCAGCAGTTCCGGGACTAGCGGGGGTGAGACCCAGTACTTC
TRBJ2-2 | TRBV12-5 | - | - | CASGLYTGELFF | TGTGCTAGTGGTTTGTATACCGGGGAGCTGTTTTTT
TRBJ2-7 | TRBV5-1 | - | - | CASSLPRGGEQYF | TGCGCCAGCAGCTTACCTAGAGGGGGTGAGCAGTACTTC
TRBJ1-2 | TRBV30 | - | TRBD1 | CAWTGGYGYTF | TGTGCCTGGACAGGGGGATATGGCTACACCTTC
TRBJ2-2 | TRBV27 | - | - | CASRQLGLRTGELFF | TGTGCCAGCAGACAGTTAGGCCTGAGAACCGGGGAGCTGTTTTTT
TRBJ2-3 | TRBV27 | once | - | CASSLSSVGTDTQYF | TGTGCCAGCAGTTTATCGTCGGTGGGCACAGATACGCAGTATTTT
TRBJ2-3 | TRBV6-5 | - | - | CATKPRGRTDTQYF | TGTGCCACCAAGCCGCGGGGTCGCACAGATACGCAGTATTTT
TRBJ2-1 | TRBV13 | - | TRBD2 | CASSLVARGGSYNEQFF | TGTGCCAGCAGCTTAGTGGCACGCGGGGGCTCCTACAATGAGCAGTTCTTC
TRBJ2-7 | TRBV15 | - | TRBD2 | CATSIGGSGKAFYEQYF | TGTGCCACCAGCATAGGCGGTAGCGGGAAAGCCTTCTATGAGCAGTACTTC
TRBJ2-3 | TRBV29-1 | - | - | CSARTDLTDTQYF | TGCAGCGCCCGGACAGATTTGACAGATACGCAGTATTTT
TRBJ2-7 | TRBV25-1 | - | TRBD1 | CASSGQTGGLPDEQYF | TGTGCCAGCAGTGGACAGACAGGGGGCCTTCCGGACGAGCAGTACTTC
TRBJ2-3 | TRBV2 | once | - | CASSGGPDTDTQYF | TGTGCCAGCAGTGGGGGGCCCGACACAGATACGCAGTATTTT
TRBJ2-2 | TRBV5-1 | - | - | CASSLLTGPQGTGELFF | TGCGCCAGCAGCTTATTGACAGGCCCCCAAGGCACCGGGGAGCTGTTTTTT
TRBJ1-1 | TRBV5-1 | - | - | CASSVQGLGTTEAFF | TGCGCCAGCAGCGTACAGGGTCTCGGGACCACTGAAGCTTTCTTT
TRBJ1-3 | TRBV9 | once | TRBD1 | CASSVEPGQPNRSGNTIYF | TGTGCCAGCAGCGTAGAGCCGGGACAGCCAAACCGCTCTGGAAACACCATATATTTT
TRBJ2-1 | TRBV5-4 | - | - | CASSSGGDFYNEQFF | TGTGCCAGCAGCTCCGGCGGGGACTTTTACAATGAGCAGTTCTTC
TRBJ1-4 | TRBV10-3 | - | TRBD1 | CAISAGQGVDEKLFF | TGTGCCATCAGTGCCGGACAGGGGGTCGATGAAAAACTGTTTTTT